Below are 6 T cell receptor beta chains sequenced from a single sample in a study of cytomegalovirus exposure and HLA in healthy donors (dated by TCRdb to 2016 to 2017). The library was made by the immunoSEQ multiplex PCR assay. For the multiplex PCR, a mixture combining 60 forward primers for TCR Vbeta segments and 13 reverse primers for TCR Jbeta segments was used. TCRdb obtained this table from immuneACCESS and retained in-frame rearrangements with V and J assigned. These tables miss some clones; where compared with another copy, unresolved V genes account for less than half of the shortfall, and the remainder is unexplained. For this sample there are around 130,000 clones; around 72% appear just once. The ten largest clonotypes hold less than 2% of the sample. The sample taken for sequencing was PBMCs. These receptors were taken from a woman in her thirties or forties in good health and CMV-seronegative.

This chain joins TRBV12-2 and TRBJ2-3; the table's D gene call, TRBD1, was not cross checked with the DNA. TRBV12-2 is flagged as a pseudogene. The CDR3 covers 16 residues. CDR3 DNA sequence: TGTGCAAGTCGCTTAGCGGTGGGGGCTAAGACAGATACGCAGTATTTT. Its translation: CASRLAVGAKTDTQYF.

This clone was observed a handful of times. The chain is built from TRBV14 and TRBJ1-2; 8 nucleotides match TRBD1. The germline V gene has CDR1 SGHDN and CDR2 FVKESK. The CDR3 extends over 15 amino acids. V lost 5 bases to trimming and J lost 8 bases; unmatched junction nucleotides: 13. CDR3 sequence: CASSSQPGQVIGYTF. The CDR3, as DNA: TGTGCCAGCAGCTCCCAACCGGGACAGGTAATCGGCTACACCTTC.

The V gene is TRBV27, the J gene TRBJ2-7, with TRBD1 identical over 8 bases. V was pared by 4 bases and J by 2 bases, with 7 bases of the junction left unmatched. The CDR3 is 15 amino acids. Per germline, CDR1 MNHEY and CDR2 SMNVEV (reference sequence). The DNA for the CDR3 is TGTGCCAGCAGTTCCGGACAGGGAAACCCCTACGAGCAGTACTTC. It specifies CASSSGQGNPYEQYF.

This clone was seen more than once but under ten times. The chain combines TRBV29-1 with TRBJ2-3; tentative D call: TRBD2 (5 bases). V lost 6 bases and J 10 bases, leaving 17 bases between the germline ends. The CDR3 has 12 amino acids. Germline V CDR1 and CDR2: SQVTM, ANQGSEA. DNA of the CDR3: TGCAGCGTCTCGACCGGACTCGCGGCGCAGTATTTT. Residues: CSVSTGLAAQYF.

J is TRBJ2-2 and V is TRBV7-3; perhaps TRBD1 as D (5 bases). The V and J ends lost 5 bases and 11 bases respectively, with 21 bases between them. Germline V gene sequence: CDR1 SGHTA, CDR2 FQGTGA. The CDR3 covers 15 residues. This CDR3 is CASSAAPGQQTELFF. The CDR3 region has the DNA TGTGCCAGCAGCGCCGCGCCAGGACAACAGACCGAGCTGTTTTTT.

This clone was seen only once. The chain uses TRBV29-1 and TRBJ2-3, with D maybe TRBD1 (5 bases). Trimming left V 7 bases short and J 5 bases short, with 10 bases between. Germline loops: CDR1 SQVTM, CDR2 ANQGSEA. This CDR3 has 11 residues. CDR3 sequence: CSAGNKDTQYF. The DNA for the CDR3 is TGCAGCGCAGGGAATAAAGATACGCAGTATTTT.